This is a list of T cell receptor beta chains from one sample in a study of blood T cells in healthy people across ages. A single record per CDR3 protein comes from TCRdb applying MiXCR to the 5' RACE reads. The profile covers roughly 500,000 distinct CDR3 sequences, with about 25% appearing a single time and roughly 9% taken by the ten largest. These data also featured in a second study, about T cells of mothers and their children.

Sequenced sample: blood. These receptors all stem from a boy aged 5-17 years in good health. Each CDR3 is given with its conserved first and last residue. The D gene is left open where the match is weak. Clone size appears in some rows only: once, few, many, or a class for an expanded clone.

clone size | D gene | J gene | V gene | CDR3 DNA | CDR3 protein
- | - | TRBJ1-4 | TRBV7-9 | TGTGCCAGCAGCTTAGCCCGCCAAGGTGAAAAACTGTTTTTT | CASSLARQGEKLFF
- | - | TRBJ2-1 | TRBV4-1 | TGCGCCAGCAGCCAAGTTGGGCAGGGGAACCTCAATGAGCAGTTCTTC | CASSQVGQGNLNEQFF
- | - | TRBJ2-1 | TRBV2 | TGTGCCAGCAGTGAAGTGCCAGGGAGAGACAATGAGCAGTTCTTC | CASSEVPGRDNEQFF
- | TRBD2 | TRBJ2-7 | TRBV20-1 | TGCAGTGCTAGAGAGGGCGGGAGCCTCTCCTACGAGCAGTACTTC | CSAREGGSLSYEQYF
- | - | TRBJ2-7 | TRBV10-3 | TGTGCCATCAGGAGGGATTCGGGGAGCTCCTACGAGCAGTACTTC | CAIRRDSGSSYEQYF
few | - | TRBJ2-5 | TRBV5-1 | TGCGCCAGTATCGGTGTGGGGGTCGGCCAAGAGACCCAGTACTTC | CASIGVGVGQETQYF
- | TRBD1 | TRBJ2-3 | TRBV11-2 | TGTGCCAGCAGCTCGGACAGGGGGTTCACAGATACGCAGTATTTT | CASSSDRGFTDTQYF
- | TRBD1 | TRBJ2-7 | TRBV5-1 | TGCGCCAGCAGCTTGACGACAGGGGATGGCTGCGAGCAGTACTTC | CASSLTTGDGCEQYF
few | - | TRBJ1-2 | TRBV9 | TGTGCCAGCAGCGGCGACAGGTTCTTTAACTATGGCTACACCTTC | CASSGDRFFNYGYTF
many | - | TRBJ2-4 | TRBV7-2 | TGTGCCAGCAGCTTAGAAAAAAACATTCAGTACTTC | CASSLEKNIQYF
few | TRBD2 | TRBJ2-7 | TRBV4-1 | TGCGCCAGCAGCCAAGTTAGCGGGAGCCCCTACGAGCAGTACTTC | CASSQVSGSPYEQYF
- | - | TRBJ2-3 | TRBV6-6 | TGTGCCACCGAGGGCGGGTCCCGCACAGATACGCAGTATTTT | CATEGGSRTDTQYF
few | - | TRBJ2-2 | TRBV10-3 | TGTGCCATCAACGGGGAGACCGGGGAGCTGTTTTTT | CAINGETGELFF
few | TRBD2 | TRBJ2-1 | TRBV4-3 | TGCGCCAGCAGCCAGGGACTAGCGGGAGCGAGCAATGAGCAGTTCTTC | CASSQGLAGASNEQFF
few | TRBD1 | TRBJ1-5 | TRBV7-8 | TGTGCCAGCAGCCCCTACAGGGGACCCAGCAATCAGCCCCAGCATTTT | CASSPYRGPSNQPQHF
- | - | TRBJ1-3 | TRBV29-1 | TGCAGCGTTGTTTGGGGGAATGGAAACACCATATATTTT | CSVVWGNGNTIYF
- | TRBD1 | TRBJ2-7 | TRBV29-1 | TGCAGCGTTGAAACCGGACAGGGATACGAGCAGTACTTC | CSVETGQGYEQYF
many | - | TRBJ1-1 | TRBV28 | TGTGCCAGCAGGGGGAACACTGAAGCTTTCTTT | CASRGNTEAFF
- | - | TRBJ2-7 | TRBV20-1 | TGCAGTGCTAGGGAGGGGGGCAGAACCTACGAGCAGTACTTC | CSAREGGRTYEQYF
- | - | TRBJ2-1 | TRBV7-9 | TGTGCCAGCAGCTTAAGCCACGGGTACAATGAGCAGTTCTTC | CASSLSHGYNEQFF
- | TRBD1 | TRBJ2-7 | TRBV7-9 | TGTGCCAGCAGCTGGACAGGGATGGCCTACGAGCAGTACTTC | CASSWTGMAYEQYF
few | TRBD1 | TRBJ1-2 | TRBV2 | TGTGCCAGCAGCCTGACAGGGAGCTATGGCTACACCTTC | CASSLTGSYGYTF
few | - | TRBJ2-7 | TRBV6-2/TRBV6-3 | TGTGCCAGCAGTTACTCATCGGCGCGAAAGGACTACGAGCAGTACTTC | CASSYSSARKDYEQYF
few | - | TRBJ2-5 | TRBV7-9 | TGTGCCACTAGAGAGGGCGCGAGGGAGACCCAGTACTTC | CATREGARETQYF
few | TRBD2 | TRBJ2-7 | TRBV30 | TGTGCCGGATTAGCGGGGGCCATTTACAATGAGCAGCTCTTC | CAGLAGAIYNEQLF
many | TRBD1 | TRBJ2-4 | TRBV29-1 | TGCAGCGCCACAAAGGACAGGGGGAGCATTAACATTCAGTACTTC | CSATKDRGSINIQYF